This TCR beta chain appears in the sequencing data of a study of molecular identifiers for immune sequencing clone quantification. The CDR3 covers 17 residues. V gave up 6 bases and J gave up 2 bases; unmatched junction bases: 15. Using its own MiXCR run on the PCR reads, TCRdb lists one record per CDR3 protein. The repertoire holds approximately 63,000 distinct CDR3 sequences, with about 19% as singletons. This clonotype was counted between two and nine times. Its antigen remains unknown. Study outcomes and limitations: Clones above 20 RNA copies contained over 98% of effector molecules and under 1% of naive molecules.

The sample was naive CD8+ T cells from blood, with Jurkat cell RNA spiked in. Subset indicated: FACS-sorted CD8+CD4-CCR7+CD45RA+ naive T cells. The sequence was collected from a human donor in good health. Some libraries in this study had Jurkat cell RNA spiked in. The V gene is TRBV12-3 or TRBV12-4, the J gene TRBJ2-5; TRBD1 matches 7 bases. CDR3 residues: CASRRRTEGAKQETQYF. DNA for the CDR3: TGTGCCAGCAGGAGACGGACAGAGGGGGCTAAACAAGAGACCCAGTACTTC.